This T cell receptor beta chain comes out of a study of regulatory T cells in long-lasting Graves disease. Study information: Recently diagnosed Graves' patients had received antithyroid drugs for under 3 months. Study-level findings and limits: Patients with persistent Graves' had lower TCR diversity than newly diagnosed patients.

Time point of the sample: newly diagnosed GD, antithyroid drugs for less than 3 months. PBMC-extracted RNA yielded the TCR library. On this clonotype: Its antigen is still unknown.

In building TCR beta libraries, iRepertoire HTBI primers were used together with Arm-PCR of CDR3 regions. A single record per CDR3 protein comes from TCRdb applying MiXCR to the multiplex PCR reads. The sample includes about 420,000 distinct CDR3 sequences, roughly 15% of them seen just once. This same sample was also part of a study on T cells in Graves' hyperthyroidism and ophthalmopathy. From that paper: HTBI primers were the set used in a first-round RT-PCR of the TCR CDR3.

The sequence came from a woman aged 18 to 35 with Graves disease. Sequences were derived from peripheral blood mononuclear cells (PBMCs), sampled at new diagnosis, from a patient treated with antithyroid drugs.

Here the CDR3 reads CASSPDSSYNSPLHF. CDR3 nucleotides: TGTGCCAGCAGCCCCGACAGCTCCTATAATTCACCCCTCCACTTT. The chain recombines TRBV27 with TRBJ1-6; the D gene is possibly TRBD1 (5 bases). The germline gives CDR1 MNHEY, CDR2 SMNVEV (reference sequence). Trimming took off 6 bases at V and 0 bases at J, with 9 bases between the two ends. The CDR3 extends over 15 amino acids.